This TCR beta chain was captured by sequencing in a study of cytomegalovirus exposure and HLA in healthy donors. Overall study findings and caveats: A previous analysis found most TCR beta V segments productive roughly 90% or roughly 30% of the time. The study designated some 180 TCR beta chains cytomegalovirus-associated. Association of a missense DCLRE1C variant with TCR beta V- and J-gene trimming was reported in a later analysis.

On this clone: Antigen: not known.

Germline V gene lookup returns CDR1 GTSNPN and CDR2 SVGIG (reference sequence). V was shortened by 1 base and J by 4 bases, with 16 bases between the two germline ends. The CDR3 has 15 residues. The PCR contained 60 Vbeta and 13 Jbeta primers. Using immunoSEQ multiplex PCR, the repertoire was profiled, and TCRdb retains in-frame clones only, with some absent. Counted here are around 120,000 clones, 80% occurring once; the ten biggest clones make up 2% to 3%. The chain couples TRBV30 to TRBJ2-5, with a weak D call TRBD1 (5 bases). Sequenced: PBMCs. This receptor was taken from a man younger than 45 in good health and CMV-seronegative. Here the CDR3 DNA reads TGTGCCTGGAGTGGAGAGACAGACGCTCTAGAGACCCAGTACTTC. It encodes CAWSGETDALETQYF.